These 14 T cell receptor beta chains came from one sample sequenced in a study of T cell repertoires in cytomegalovirus infection. Each CDR3 protein gets one entry after TCRdb re-called the reads with MiXCR. The sample records nearly 700,000 distinct CDR3 sequences, approximately 33% being singletons. Which antigens these TCRs recognize remains unknown. The sequencing used cultured PBMCs, collected from culture after CMV antigen stimulation. The receptors stem from a human donor in good health (CMV status not recorded). Some clones in this sample may be carry-over from other donors' samples.

This clonotype was seen once. The chain uses TRBV7-2 and TRBJ2-1, with 11 bases that match TRBD2. The CDR3 length is 16 residues. The germline V gene encodes CDR1 SGHTA and CDR2 FQGNSA. V gave up 5 bases and J gave up 7 bases; unmatched junction bases: 10. CDR3 protein: CASSPLLGLAANEQFF. As DNA, the CDR3 is TGTGCCAGCAGCCCCTTGTTGGGACTAGCGGCTAATGAGCAGTTCTTC.

This clonotype was detected only a few times. The CDR3 loop reads CASSFDGTSGSEEQYF. The DNA of the CDR3 is TGTGCCAGCAGCTTCGACGGGACTAGCGGGAGTGAAGAGCAGTACTTC. This chain connects TRBV5-6 to TRBJ2-7, with TRBD2 matching over 14 bases. Trimming removed 2 bases from V and 7 bases from J; junction bases left unmatched: 8. This CDR3 is 16 amino acids long. From germline, CDR1 is SGHDT and CDR2 YYEEEE. Full variable domain (remainder filled in from reference TRBV5-6 and TRBJ2-7): DAGVTQSPTHLIKTRGQQVTLRCSPKSGHDTVSWYQQALGQGPQFIFQYYEEEERQRGNFPDRFSGHQFPNYSSELNVNALLLGDSALYLCASSFDGTSGSEEQYFGPGTRLTVT.

This clonotype turned up a few times. The rearrangement joins TRBV11-2 to TRBJ2-7; D gene unclear. V lost 4 bases, J lost 1 base, and 14 bases lay in between. CDR1 is SGHAT, CDR2 FQNNGV, per germline. The CDR3 runs to 15 residues. The CDR3 sequence is CASSSRKELSYEQYF. The DNA of the CDR3 is TGTGCCAGCAGCTCGAGGAAAGAACTATCCTACGAGCAGTACTTC.

Here the CDR3 reads CASRPRTAQETQYF. The CDR3 DNA follows: TGTGCCAGTAGACCTCGGACAGCGCAAGAGACCCAGTACTTC. The genes are TRBV19 and TRBJ2-5; maybe TRBD1 (6 bases). The germline V gene has CDR1 LNHDA and CDR2 SQIVND (reference sequence). The CDR3 covers 14 residues. V lost 6 bases and J lost 2, with 13 bases in between.

This clonotype was seen a handful of times. The rearrangement uses TRBV6-6 and TRBJ2-3; a weak D match, TRBD2 (7 bases). V lost 8 bases and J 3 bases, leaving 18 bases between the germline ends. Germline V gives CDR1 MNHNY, CDR2 SVGAGI (reference sequence). The CDR3 is 15 residues long. For the CDR3, the DNA is TGTGCCAGCGGCCTGAGGGGGGGCGGTACAGATACGCAGTATTTT. This sequence encodes CASGLRGGGTDTQYF.

This chain joins TRBV7-2 and TRBJ2-2; TRBD2 might be the D (5 bases). Between the trimmed V and J ends, which lost 3 bases and 7 bases, there was a span of 12 bases. Per the germline V gene, CDR1 is SGHTA and CDR2 is FQGNSA. This CDR3 has 14 residues. CDR3 sequence (DNA): TGTGCCAGCAGCTTTAGAAGCGGTGGCGGGGAGCTGTTTTTT. Protein: CASSFRSGGGELFF.

Only a few counts were recorded for this clonotype. The V gene is TRBV7-9, the J gene TRBJ2-6; tentative D call: TRBD1 (5 bases). V was pared by 1 base and J by 5 bases, with 21 bases between. The length of the CDR3 is 19 residues. The germline gives CDR1 SEHNR, CDR2 FQNEAQ (reference sequence). This chain's CDR3 is CASSLGIPGYKLRANVLTF. CDR3 nucleotides: TGTGCCAGCAGCTTAGGCATCCCAGGGTACAAATTAAGGGCCAACGTCCTGACTTTC.

V usage is TRBV20-1 and J usage is TRBJ2-7; no clear D gene. The CDR3 contains 13 residues. V was clipped by 6 bases and J by 2 bases, with 14 bases between them. Germline V gene lookup returns CDR1 DFQATT and CDR2 SNEGSKA (reference sequence). CDR3 in amino acids: CSAPRVTPYEQYF. CDR3 coding DNA: TGCAGTGCCCCTAGGGTGACTCCCTACGAGCAGTACTTC.

This clonotype occurred a few times. The rearrangement links TRBV20-1 to TRBJ2-7; D assignment may be TRBD1 or TRBD2 (5 bases each). Germline CDR1 reads DFQATT; CDR2 reads SNEGSKA (reference sequence). The V end was cut by 5 bases, the J end by 7 bases, with 15 bases between. The CDR3 is 12 amino acids. CDR3: CSALRDPREQYF. CDR3 DNA sequence: TGCAGTGCTCTCCGGGACCCTCGTGAGCAGTACTTC.

The chain employs TRBV6-1 and TRBJ1-5, with D tentatively TRBD1 (6 bases). The CDR3 is 15 residues long. Per germline, CDR1 MNHNS and CDR2 SASEGT. V was pared by 4 bases and J by 7 bases, with 17 bases between. This chain's CDR3 is CASSAATGLLQPQHF. CDR3 DNA sequence: TGTGCCAGCAGTGCGGCGACAGGCCTTCTACAGCCCCAGCATTTT.

The chain joins TRBV20-1 to TRBJ2-3; TRBD2 matches at 9 bases. Germline loops: CDR1 DFQATT, CDR2 SNEGSKA (reference sequence). The CDR3 is 18 residues long. V shed 0 bases and J 0 bases; nucleotides not matched to a gene: 10. CDR3 nucleotide sequence: TGCAGTGCTAGAGATCTGTATTCGACTAGCGGTAGCACAGATACGCAGTATTTT. This gives the protein CSARDLYSTSGSTDTQYF.

V usage is TRBV7-9 and J usage is TRBJ1-4, with D unresolved. The CDR3 consists of 15 residues. V lost 5 bases and J 8 bases, leaving 18 bases between the germline ends. CDR1 is SEHNR, CDR2 FQNEAQ, per germline (reference sequence). CDR3 region: CASSPRTPTGEKLFF. Here the CDR3 DNA reads TGTGCCAGCAGCCCGAGGACTCCTACGGGCGAAAAACTGTTTTTT.

There are a few counts of this clonotype. The chain uses TRBV12-3 or TRBV12-4 and TRBJ2-6; D call uncertain. Trimming removed 2 bases at V and 2 bases at J, with 10 bases between. The CDR3 sequence is 16 residues long. The CDR3 nucleotides read TGTGCCAGCAGTTTAAGGTCGGCGCCTGGGGCCAACGTCCTGACTTTC. Amino acids: CASSLRSAPGANVLTF.

In this sample, this clonotype turned up a few times. J is TRBJ2-1 and V is TRBV7-2, with D hard to call. Trimming took 1 base from V and 3 from J, leaving 7 bases between them. This CDR3 is built from 14 residues. Germline assignment: CDR1 SGHTA and CDR2 FQGNSA. This chain's CDR3 is CASSLGRVYNEQFF. In DNA, the CDR3 is TGTGCCAGCAGCTTAGGAAGAGTCTACAATGAGCAGTTCTTC.